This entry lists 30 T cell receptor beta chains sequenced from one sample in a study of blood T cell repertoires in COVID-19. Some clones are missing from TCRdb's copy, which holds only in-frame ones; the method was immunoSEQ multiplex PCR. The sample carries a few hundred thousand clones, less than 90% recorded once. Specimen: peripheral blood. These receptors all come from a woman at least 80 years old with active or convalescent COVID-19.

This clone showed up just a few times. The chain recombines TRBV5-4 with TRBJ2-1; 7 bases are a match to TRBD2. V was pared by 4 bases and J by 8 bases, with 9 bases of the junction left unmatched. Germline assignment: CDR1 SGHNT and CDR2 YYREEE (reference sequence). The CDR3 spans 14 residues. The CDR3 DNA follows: TGTGCCAGCAGCCCACCAGCGGGGAAACATGAGCAGTTCTTC. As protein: CASSPPAGKHEQFF.

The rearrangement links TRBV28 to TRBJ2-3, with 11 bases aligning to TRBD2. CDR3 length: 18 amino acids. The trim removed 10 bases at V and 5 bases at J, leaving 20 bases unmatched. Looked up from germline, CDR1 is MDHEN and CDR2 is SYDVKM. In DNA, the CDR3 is TGTGCCACCTCCCTTGGGGGGGTAGCGGGGGGGCGAGTAGATACGCAGTATTTT. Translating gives CATSLGGVAGGRVDTQYF.

The DNA for the CDR3 is TGCAGCGTTGCCCCCAGGGGGAACACTGAAGCTTTCTTT. Translated: CSVAPRGNTEAFF. The chain recombines TRBV29-1 with TRBJ1-1; D may be TRBD1 (6 bases). Germline CDR1 is SQVTM and CDR2 is ANQGSEA. CDR3 length equals 13 residues. V was pared by 4 bases and J by 1 base, with 10 bases between.

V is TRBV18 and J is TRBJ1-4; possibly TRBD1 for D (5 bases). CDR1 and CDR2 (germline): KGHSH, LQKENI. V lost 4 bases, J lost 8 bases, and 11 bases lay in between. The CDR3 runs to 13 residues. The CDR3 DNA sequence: TGTGCCAGCTCACGCGGGACGGAAGAAAAACTGTTTTTT. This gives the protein CASSRGTEEKLFF. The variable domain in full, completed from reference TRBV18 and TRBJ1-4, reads NAGVMQNPRHLVRRRGQEARLRCSPMKGHSHVYWYRQLPEEGLKFMVYLQKENIIDESGMPKERFSAEFPKEGPSILRIQQVVRGDSAAYFCASSRGTEEKLFFGSGTQLSVL.

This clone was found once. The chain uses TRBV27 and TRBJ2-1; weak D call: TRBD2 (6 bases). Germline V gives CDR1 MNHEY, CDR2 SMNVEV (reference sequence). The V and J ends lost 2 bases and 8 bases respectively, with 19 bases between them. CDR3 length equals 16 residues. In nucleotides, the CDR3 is TGTGCCAGCAGTTTACTCGGGACTGGGTTAAACCATGAGCAGTTCTTC. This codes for CASSLLGTGLNHEQFF.

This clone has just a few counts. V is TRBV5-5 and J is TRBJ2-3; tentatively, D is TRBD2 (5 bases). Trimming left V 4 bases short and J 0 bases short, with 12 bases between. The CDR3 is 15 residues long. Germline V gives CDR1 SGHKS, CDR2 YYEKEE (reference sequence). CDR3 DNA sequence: TGTGCCAGCAGCACCGGACTGGCTAGCACAGATACGCAGTATTTT. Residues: CASSTGLASTDTQYF.

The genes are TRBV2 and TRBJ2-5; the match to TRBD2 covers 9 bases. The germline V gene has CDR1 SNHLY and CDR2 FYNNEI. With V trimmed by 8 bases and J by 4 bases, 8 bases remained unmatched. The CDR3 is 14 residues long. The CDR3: CASFGTSIGETQYF. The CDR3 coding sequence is TGTGCCAGCTTCGGGACTAGCATCGGAGAGACCCAGTACTTC.

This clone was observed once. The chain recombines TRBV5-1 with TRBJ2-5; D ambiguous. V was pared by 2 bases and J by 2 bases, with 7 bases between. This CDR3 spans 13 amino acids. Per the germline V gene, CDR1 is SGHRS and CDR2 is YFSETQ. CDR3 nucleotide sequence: TGCGCCAGCAGCTTCGGTACTCAAGAGACCCAGTACTTC. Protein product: CASSFGTQETQYF.

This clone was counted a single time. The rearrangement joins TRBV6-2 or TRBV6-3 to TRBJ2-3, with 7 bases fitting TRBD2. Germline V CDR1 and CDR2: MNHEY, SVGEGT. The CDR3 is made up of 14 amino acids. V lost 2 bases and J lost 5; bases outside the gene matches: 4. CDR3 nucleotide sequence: TGTGCCAGCAGTTACGCGGGAGCGGTAGATACGCAGTATTTT. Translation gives CASSYAGAVDTQYF.

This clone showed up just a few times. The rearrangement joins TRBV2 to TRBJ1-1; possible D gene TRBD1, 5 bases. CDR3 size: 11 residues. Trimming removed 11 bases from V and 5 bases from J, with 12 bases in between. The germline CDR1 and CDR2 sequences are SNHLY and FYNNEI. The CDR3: CAWRGGTEAFF. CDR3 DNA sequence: TGTGCCTGGAGGGGTGGGACTGAAGCTTTCTTT.

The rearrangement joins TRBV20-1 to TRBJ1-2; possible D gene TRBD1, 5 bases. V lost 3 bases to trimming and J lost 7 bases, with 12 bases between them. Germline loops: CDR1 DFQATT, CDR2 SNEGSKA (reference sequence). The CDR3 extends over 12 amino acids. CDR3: CSASRRAFGYTF. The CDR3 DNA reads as TGCAGTGCTAGTCGCAGGGCGTTTGGCTACACCTTC.

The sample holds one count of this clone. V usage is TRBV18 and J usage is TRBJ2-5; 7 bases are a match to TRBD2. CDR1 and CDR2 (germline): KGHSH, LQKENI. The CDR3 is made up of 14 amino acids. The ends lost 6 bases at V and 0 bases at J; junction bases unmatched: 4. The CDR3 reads CASSGTIYQETQYF. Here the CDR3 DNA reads TGTGCCAGCTCCGGGACTATCTACCAAGAGACCCAGTACTTC. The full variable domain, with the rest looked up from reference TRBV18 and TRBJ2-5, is NAGVMQNPRHLVRRRGQEARLRCSPMKGHSHVYWYRQLPEEGLKFMVYLQKENIIDESGMPKERFSAEFPKEGPSILRIQQVVRGDSAAYFCASSGTIYQETQYFGPGTRLLVL.

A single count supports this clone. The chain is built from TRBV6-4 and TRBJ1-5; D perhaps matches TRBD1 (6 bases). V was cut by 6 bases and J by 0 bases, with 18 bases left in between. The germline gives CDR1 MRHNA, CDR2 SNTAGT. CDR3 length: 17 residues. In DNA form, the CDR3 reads TGTGCCAGCAGGATAAATCGGACAGACCGTAGCAATCAGCCCCAGCATTTT. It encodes CASRINRTDRSNQPQHF.

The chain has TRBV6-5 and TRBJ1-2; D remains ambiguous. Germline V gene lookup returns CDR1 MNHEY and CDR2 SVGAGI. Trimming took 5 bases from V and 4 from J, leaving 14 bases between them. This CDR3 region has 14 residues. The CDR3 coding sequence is TGTGCCAGCAGTACTCAGGAAGGAGGCTATGGCTACACCTTC. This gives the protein CASSTQEGGYGYTF.

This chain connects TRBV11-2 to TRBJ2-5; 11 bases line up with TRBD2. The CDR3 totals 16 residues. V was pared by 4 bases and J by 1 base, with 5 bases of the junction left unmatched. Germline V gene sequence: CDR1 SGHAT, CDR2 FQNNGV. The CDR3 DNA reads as TGTGCCAGCAGCTCTTCTAGCGGGGGGTCCCAAGAGACCCAGTACTTC. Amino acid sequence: CASSSSSGGSQETQYF.

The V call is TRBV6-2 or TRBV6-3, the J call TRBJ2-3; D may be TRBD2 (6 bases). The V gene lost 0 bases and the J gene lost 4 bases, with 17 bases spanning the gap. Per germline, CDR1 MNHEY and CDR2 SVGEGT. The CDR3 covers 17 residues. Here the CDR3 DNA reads TGTGCCAGCAGTTACTCGATGTCGGGGGTACCGCCAGATACGCAGTATTTT. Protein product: CASSYSMSGVPPDTQYF.

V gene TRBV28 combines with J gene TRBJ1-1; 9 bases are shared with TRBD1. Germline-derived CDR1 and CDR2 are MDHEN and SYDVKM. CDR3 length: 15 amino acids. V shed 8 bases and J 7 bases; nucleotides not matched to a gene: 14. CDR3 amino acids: CASVLGQGLISEAFF. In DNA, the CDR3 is TGTGCCAGCGTGCTGGGACAGGGACTGATAAGTGAAGCTTTCTTT. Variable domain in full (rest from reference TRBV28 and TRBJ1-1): DVKVTQSSRYLVKRTGEKVFLECVQDMDHENMFWYRQDPGLGLRLIYFSYDVKMKEKGDIPEGYSVSREKKERFSLILESASTNQTSMYLCASVLGQGLISEAFFGQGTRLTVV.

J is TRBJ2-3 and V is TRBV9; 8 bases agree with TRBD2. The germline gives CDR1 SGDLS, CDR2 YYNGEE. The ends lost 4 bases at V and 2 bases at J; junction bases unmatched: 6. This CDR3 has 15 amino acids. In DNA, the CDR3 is TGTGCCAGCAGCCCCTGGACTAGCCACACAGATACGCAGTATTTT. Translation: CASSPWTSHTDTQYF.

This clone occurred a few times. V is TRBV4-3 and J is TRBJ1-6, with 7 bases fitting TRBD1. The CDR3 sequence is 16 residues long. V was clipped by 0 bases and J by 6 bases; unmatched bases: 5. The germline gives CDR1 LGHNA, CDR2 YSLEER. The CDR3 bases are TGCGCCAGCAGCCAAGATATGACAGGGATTAATTCACCCCTCCACTTT. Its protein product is CASSQDMTGINSPLHF.

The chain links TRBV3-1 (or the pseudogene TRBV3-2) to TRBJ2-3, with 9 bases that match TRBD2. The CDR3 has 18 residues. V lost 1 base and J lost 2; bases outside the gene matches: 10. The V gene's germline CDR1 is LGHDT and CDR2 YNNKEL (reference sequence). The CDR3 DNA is TGTGCCAGCAGCCAAGTGCTCAGTGGCGGGGGGGACACAGATACGCAGTATTTT. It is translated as CASSQVLSGGGDTDTQYF.

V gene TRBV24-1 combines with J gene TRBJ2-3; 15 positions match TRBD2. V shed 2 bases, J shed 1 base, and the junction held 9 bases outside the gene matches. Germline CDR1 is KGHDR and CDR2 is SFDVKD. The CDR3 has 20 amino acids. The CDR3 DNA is TGTGCCACCAGTGATTCCAGTCGGACTAGCGGGGGGGCCCGCACAGATACGCAGTATTTT. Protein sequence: CATSDSSRTSGGARTDTQYF.

CDR3 DNA sequence: TGTGCCCGCAACGAGCGGGGGGGGGTTCTAGCCAAAAACATTCAGTACTTC. The encoded protein is CARNERGGVLAKNIQYF. The chain recombines TRBV19 with TRBJ2-4, with 10 bases lining up with TRBD2. Trimming took 11 bases from V and 0 from J; bases not matched to a gene: 13. Germline-derived CDR1 and CDR2 are LNHDA and SQIVND (reference sequence). The CDR3 consists of 17 residues. Combining the CDR3 with reference TRBV19 and TRBJ2-4 gives the whole variable domain DGGITQSPKYLFRKEGQNVTLSCEQNLNHDAMYWYRQDPGQGLRLIYYSQIVNDFQKGDIAEGYSVSREKKESFPLTVTSAQKNPTAFYLCARNERGGVLAKNIQYFGAGTRLSVL.

As DNA, the CDR3 is TGTGCCAGCAGCTCGGGACAGGCGGCTTACACAGATACGCAGTATTTT. Its translation is CASSSGQAAYTDTQYF. V usage is TRBV7-9 and J usage is TRBJ2-3; the match to TRBD1 covers 8 bases. Germline assignment: CDR1 SEHNR and CDR2 FQNEAQ (reference sequence). V shed 4 bases and J 2 bases; nucleotides not matched to a gene: 8. The CDR3 runs 16 residues.

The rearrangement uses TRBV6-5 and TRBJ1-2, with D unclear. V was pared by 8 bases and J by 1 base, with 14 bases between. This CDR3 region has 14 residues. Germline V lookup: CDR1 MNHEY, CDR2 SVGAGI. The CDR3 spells CASGLSGINYGYTF. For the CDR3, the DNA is TGTGCCAGCGGGTTATCCGGGATTAACTATGGCTACACCTTC.

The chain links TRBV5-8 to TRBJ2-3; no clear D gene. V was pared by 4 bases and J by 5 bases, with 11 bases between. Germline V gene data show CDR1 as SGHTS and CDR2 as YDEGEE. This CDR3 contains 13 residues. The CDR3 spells CASSRQVRDTQYF. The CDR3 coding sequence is TGTGCCAGCAGCCGGCAGGTTCGAGATACGCAGTATTTT.

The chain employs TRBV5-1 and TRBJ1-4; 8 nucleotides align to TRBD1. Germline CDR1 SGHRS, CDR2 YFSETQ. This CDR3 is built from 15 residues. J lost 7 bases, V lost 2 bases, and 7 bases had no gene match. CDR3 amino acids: CASSFDRGSGEKLFF. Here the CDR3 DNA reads TGCGCCAGCAGCTTCGACAGGGGTAGCGGTGAAAAACTGTTTTTT.

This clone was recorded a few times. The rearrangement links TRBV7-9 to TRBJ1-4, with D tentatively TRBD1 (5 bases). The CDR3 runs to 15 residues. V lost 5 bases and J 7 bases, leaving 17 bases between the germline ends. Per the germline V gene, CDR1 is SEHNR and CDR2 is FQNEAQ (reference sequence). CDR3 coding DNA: TGTGCCAGCAGCCGAAAAGGGGCTTCGGGTGAAAAACTGTTTTTT. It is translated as CASSRKGASGEKLFF.

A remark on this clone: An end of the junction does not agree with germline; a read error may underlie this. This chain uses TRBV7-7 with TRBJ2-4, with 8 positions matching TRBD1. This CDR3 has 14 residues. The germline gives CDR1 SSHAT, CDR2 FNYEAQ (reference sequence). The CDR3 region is CASSPRQGKNIQYF. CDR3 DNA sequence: TGTGCTAGCAGCCCTAGACAGGGGAAAAACATTCAGTACTTC.

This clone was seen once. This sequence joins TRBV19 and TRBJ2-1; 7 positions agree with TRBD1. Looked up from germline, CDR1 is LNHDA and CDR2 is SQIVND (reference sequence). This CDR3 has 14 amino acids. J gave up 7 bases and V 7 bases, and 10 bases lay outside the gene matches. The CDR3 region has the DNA TGTGCCAGTACCCCGACAGGGACCCAAAATGAGCAGTTCTTC. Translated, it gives CASTPTGTQNEQFF.

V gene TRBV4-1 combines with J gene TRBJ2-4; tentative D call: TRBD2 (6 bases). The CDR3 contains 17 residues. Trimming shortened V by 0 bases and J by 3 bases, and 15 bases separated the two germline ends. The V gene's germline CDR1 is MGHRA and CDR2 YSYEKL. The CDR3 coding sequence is TGCGCCAGCAGCCAAGACCCCCCCGCTAGCGACAAAAACATTCAGTACTTC. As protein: CASSQDPPASDKNIQYF.